One TCR beta chain is described in this entry. Mismatch with germline at one junction end may stem from a read error. The germline gives CDR1 MDHEN, CDR2 SYDVKM. There are 17 residues in the CDR3. TCRdb passed the RT-PCR reads through MiXCR, listing each CDR3 protein once. In the table there are 25,000 to 40,000 distinct CDR3 sequences, more than 35% of which are singletons. These data originate in a study of patients and donors after allogeneic stem cell transplantation. This sequence originates from a human donor who was either an allogeneic HSCT recipient or a stem cell or donor lymphocyte infusion donor (not recorded which). It is not recorded whose cells these are; they may come from a transplant donor. The sample taken for sequencing was blood, either unsorted or a sorted T cell fraction (not recorded which). The chain links TRBV28 to TRBJ1-2; the match to TRBD1 covers 11 bases. The CDR3 coding sequence is TGTGCCAGCAGTTCCAATTCGGGGACAGGGGGAAAGGGAGGCTACAGCTTC. Its protein is CASSSNSGTGGKGGYSF.